The present T cell receptor beta chain was sequenced within a study of T cell responses to AZD1222 COVID-19 vaccine. Study as a whole: Combined were second doses at about 4 or about 12 weeks. Study-level findings and limits: Scientists sampled the repertoires only once the peak T cell response had passed.

This clone was recorded a few times. Its antigen is not identified. Generated by immunoSEQ multiplex PCR, the TCRdb table keeps only in-frame clones and is missing some. The data contain 150,000 to 200,000 clones, over 90% of them seen just once; the ten biggest clones take up about 4.2%. Germline CDR1 SGHRS, CDR2 YFSETQ. The CDR3 runs 13 residues. V dropped 1 base and J dropped 7 bases, with 11 bases sitting between them. The rearrangement uses TRBV5-1 and TRBJ1-2; D is perhaps TRBD1 (5 bases). The sample was peripheral blood, taken on day 0 of AZD1222 vaccination. The sequence was obtained from an adult in good health. CDR3 DNA: TGCGCCAGCAGCTTGCAGCAGGGTGGTGGCTACACCTTC. It encodes CASSLQQGGGYTF.